This entry lists 25 T cell receptor beta chains sequenced from one sample in a study of human T cells and chemical hapten exposure. One entry per CDR3 protein, called by TCRdb with MiXCR from the RACE reads. The sample holds roughly 84,000 distinct CDR3 sequences, around 9.3% seen once. The time point was: patch test 2, 6 weeks after DPC sensitization. Treatment here: therapeutic diphenylcyclopropenone sensitization with weekly scalp DPC. Sequences were derived from whole blood, sampled in connection with sensitization to the hapten diphenylcyclopropenone (DPC). Receptors originate from a woman in her 50s with alopecia areata. Some clones in this sample may be carry-over from other donors' samples.

This clonotype was detected many times. The V call is TRBV12-5, the J call TRBJ2-2; D not resolved. Germline values: CDR1 LGHNT, CDR2 FRNRAP. With 5 bases removed from V and 5 bases from J, the gap between germline ends came to 6 bases. There are 12 residues in the CDR3. The CDR3 DNA sequence: TGTGCTAGTGGTGCAATTACCGGGGAGCTGTTTTTT. Amino acids: CASGAITGELFF. Full variable domain (rest looked up from reference TRBV12-5 and TRBJ2-2): DARVTQTPRHKVTEMGQEVTMRCQPILGHNTVFWYRQTMMQGLELLAYFRNRAPLDDSGMPKDRFSAEMPDATLATLKIQPSEPRDSAVYFCASGAITGELFFGEGSRLTVL.

At least ten counts were recorded for this clonotype. V is TRBV20-1 and J is TRBJ1-5, with D perhaps TRBD1 (6 bases). CDR3 size: 13 residues. The germline CDR1 and CDR2 sequences are DFQATT and SNEGSKA (reference sequence). This chain's CDR3 is CKKQGGGNQPQHF. The CDR3 region has the DNA TGCAAGAAACAGGGAGGTGGCAATCAGCCCCAGCATTTT.

The chain carries TRBV28 and TRBJ1-2, with no clear D. The V gene lost 5 bases and the J gene lost 4 bases, with 17 bases spanning the gap. Germline-derived CDR1 and CDR2 are MDHEN and SYDVKM. The CDR3 length is 15 residues. For the CDR3, the DNA is TGTGCCAGCAGTCACCGGGGTCGGGCCGGCTATGGCTACACCTTC. Residues: CASSHRGRAGYGYTF.

The rearrangement joins TRBV5-6 to TRBJ2-4; 8 bases align to TRBD1. The length of the CDR3 is 16 residues. V shed 6 bases, J shed 1 base, and the junction held 9 bases outside the gene matches. The germline gives CDR1 SGHDT, CDR2 YYEEEE. The CDR3 is CASTPDRGEAKNIQYF. The CDR3 nucleotides read TGTGCCAGCACCCCAGACAGGGGAGAGGCCAAAAACATTCAGTACTTC.

This clonotype was seen at least ten times. The gene calls are TRBV7-9 and TRBJ2-7; D may be TRBD2 (6 bases). V was trimmed by 2 bases and J by 2 bases, leaving 13 bases between them. The germline V gene has CDR1 SEHNR and CDR2 FQNEAQ (reference sequence). The CDR3 is 15 amino acids. CDR3 sequence reads: CASSLQAGVAYEQYF. The CDR3 DNA is TGTGCCAGCAGCTTACAAGCGGGTGTGGCCTACGAGCAGTACTTC.

The chain is built from TRBV2 and TRBJ2-5, with D possibly TRBD2 on 7 matching bases. This CDR3 is 14 amino acids long. Trimming shortened V by 8 bases and J by 3 bases, and 16 bases separated the two germline ends. The germline V gene encodes CDR1 SNHLY and CDR2 FYNNEI. The CDR3 sequence: CASGSGEGEETQYF. The CDR3 DNA sequence: TGTGCCAGCGGCTCAGGGGAGGGGGAAGAGACCCAGTACTTC.

The V call is TRBV27, the J call TRBJ2-1; 8 bases align to TRBD2. The CDR3 loop spans 17 amino acids. V lost 5 bases and J lost 0; bases outside the gene matches: 9. CDR1 and CDR2 from the germline V gene are MNHEY and SMNVEV (reference sequence). The CDR3 is CASSPRTSKSSYNEQFF. The CDR3 DNA follows: TGTGCCAGCAGTCCCCGGACTAGCAAGAGCTCCTACAATGAGCAGTTCTTC.

In the case of this clonotype: This may be a read error: a much more frequent sequence differs by one nucleotide. The V call is TRBV5-5, the J call TRBJ2-5; 9 nucleotides match TRBD1. CDR1 and CDR2 from the germline V gene are SGHKS and YYEKEE (reference sequence). The CDR3 is 14 residues long. CDR3 in amino acids: CAGSLPGTGETQYF. The CDR3 coding sequence is TGTGCCGGCAGCCTTCCCGGGACAGGGGAGACCCAGTACTTC.

V usage is TRBV5-4 and J usage is TRBJ2-2, with TRBD1 matching over 7 bases. Germline-derived CDR1 and CDR2 are SGHNT and YYREEE (reference sequence). The J segment lost 7 bases and the V segment lost 4 bases, leaving 10 bases of the junction unmatched. The CDR3 extends over 15 amino acids. CDR3 nucleotides: TGTGCCAGCAGCAGGGGACAGTCTTCGGTCGGGGAGCTGTTTTTT. Protein sequence: CASSRGQSSVGELFF.

This clonotype was observed a handful of times. The chain is built from TRBV29-1 and TRBJ1-6, with 7 bases fitting TRBD1. V dropped 6 bases and J dropped 8; count of bases not matched to a gene: 7. The germline CDR1 and CDR2 sequences are SQVTM and ANQGSEA. The CDR3 consists of 13 residues. As DNA, the CDR3 is TGCAGCGTAAGACAGGGAGGAGATTCACCCCTCCACTTT. This codes for CSVRQGGDSPLHF.

A word on this clonotype: It may be a read error: a sequence one base away is much more abundant. The chain employs TRBV3-1 and TRBJ2-1; D gene uncertain. Germline V gives CDR1 LGHDT, CDR2 YNNKEL (reference sequence). The CDR3 spans 15 residues. CDR3 sequence reads: CASNQDVRVRNEQFF. The DNA for the CDR3 is TGTGCCAGCAACCAAGATGTGAGAGTTCGAAATGAGCAGTTCTTC.

This clonotype turned up a few times. The chain links TRBV28 to TRBJ1-6, with D possibly TRBD1 on 5 matching bases. The ends were cut back, 6 bases at V and 5 bases at J, with 11 bases in the middle. Germline loops: CDR1 MDHEN, CDR2 SYDVKM. The CDR3 sequence is 14 residues long. The CDR3 loop reads CASRRAGNNSPLHF. Here the CDR3 DNA reads TGTGCCAGCAGGCGGGCAGGGAATAATTCACCCCTCCACTTT.

The rearrangement joins TRBV27 to TRBJ2-3; D may correspond to TRBD1 or TRBD2 (5 bases each). The germline CDR1 and CDR2 sequences are MNHEY and SMNVEV (reference sequence). Trimming took 10 bases from V and 0 from J, leaving 20 bases between them. The CDR3 has 16 amino acids. The CDR3 nucleotides are TGTGCCACCCGAGACCAACCGGGACCGAGCACAGATACGCAGTATTTT. Translation: CATRDQPGPSTDTQYF.

This clonotype was counted only a few times. The chain is built from TRBV14 and TRBJ2-6; no definite D call. Germline V CDR1 and CDR2: SGHDN, FVKESK. Trimming removed 4 bases at V and 0 bases at J, with 4 bases between. CDR3 length: 14 amino acids. CDR3 coding DNA: TGTGCCAGCAGCCGGATCTCTGGGGCCAACGTCCTGACTTTC. It encodes CASSRISGANVLTF.

The rearrangement links TRBV5-5 to TRBJ2-7; D is ambiguous. Trimming stripped 7 bases from V and 1 base from J, with 15 bases between. CDR1 is SGHKS and CDR2 is YYEKEE in the germline V gene (reference sequence). The CDR3 totals 14 residues. The CDR3 here is CASCVAGRSYEQYF. DNA of the CDR3: TGTGCCAGCTGCGTAGCAGGACGGTCCTACGAGCAGTACTTC.

This clonotype was recorded a few times. The rearrangement uses TRBV28 and TRBJ1-5; no reliable D call. V gave up 6 bases and J gave up 6 bases, with 18 bases separating them. The germline CDR1 and CDR2 sequences are MDHEN and SYDVKM. This CDR3 region has 15 residues. CDR3 DNA: TGTGCCAGCAGCCACCCGACGAGGGATACTCAGCCCCAGCATTTT. It translates to CASSHPTRDTQPQHF.

This clonotype was seen repeatedly, ten times or more. The CDR3 protein is CASSQDYDSQANEQFF. The CDR3 DNA reads TGCGCCAGCAGCCAAGATTATGACTCCCAGGCCAATGAGCAGTTCTTC. The rearrangement links TRBV4-1 to TRBJ2-1; D call uncertain. There are 16 residues in the CDR3. Trimming took off 0 bases at V and 6 bases at J, with 15 bases between the two ends. The germline CDR1 and CDR2 sequences are MGHRA and YSYEKL.

This clonotype was seen ten or more times. The V gene is TRBV18, the J gene TRBJ2-3, with TRBD1 matching over 7 bases. Germline lookup yields CDR1 KGHSH and CDR2 LQKENI. J was trimmed by 5 bases and V by 3 bases; bases with no gene match: 5. The CDR3 runs 14 residues. The CDR3, as DNA: TGTGCCAGCTCACCTGACAGGGTTGGAGATACGCAGTATTTT. Its protein product is CASSPDRVGDTQYF.

This chain joins TRBV5-5 and TRBJ1-5, with no clear D. Germline values: CDR1 SGHKS, CDR2 YYEKEE (reference sequence). The CDR3 sequence is 14 residues long. Trimming shortened V by 2 bases and J by 6 bases, and 12 bases separated the two germline ends. Written as DNA, the CDR3 is TGTGCCAGCAGCTTTCTCGGGGAGGGTCAGCCCCAGCATTTT. It is translated as CASSFLGEGQPQHF. Looking up the rest from reference TRBV5-5 and TRBJ1-5 gives the full variable domain: DAGVTQSPTHLIKTRGQQVTLRCSPISGHKSVSWYQQVLGQGPQFIFQYYEKEERGRGNFPDRFSARQFPNYSSELNVNALLLGDSALYLCASSFLGEGQPQHFGDGTRLSIL.

This clonotype was seen at least ten times. V usage is TRBV4-3 and J usage is TRBJ2-4; 10 positions match TRBD2. Unmatched junction bases numbered 10, after V lost 1 base and J lost 10 bases. CDR3 length: 16 amino acids. Germline CDR1 is LGHNA and CDR2 is YSLEER. CDR3 amino acids: CASSQAAGGLGSIQYF. In DNA, the CDR3 is TGCGCCAGCAGCCAAGCAGCGGGAGGGCTAGGGTCTATTCAGTACTTC.

This clonotype was counted many times. V gene TRBV21-1 combines with J gene TRBJ2-4; TRBD2 is taken as the D call from the table, unchecked against the DNA. TRBV21-1 corresponds to a pseudogene. The CDR3 sequence is 18 residues long. CDR3 in DNA: TGTGCCAGCAGCAAGTGGAGGGCCAGGAATCGAGCCAAAAACATTCAGTACTTC. As protein: CASSKWRARNRAKNIQYF.

This clonotype was picked up many times. The chain is built from TRBV9 and TRBJ2-3; D ambiguous. Germline V lookup: CDR1 SGDLS, CDR2 YYNGEE. The ends were cut back, 7 bases at V and 5 bases at J, with 8 bases in the middle. This CDR3 is 11 amino acids long. The CDR3 region is CASGRGDTQYF. DNA of the CDR3: TGTGCCAGCGGACGTGGAGATACGCAGTATTTT.

Regarding this clonotype: Since a much larger clone is just one base distant, this may be a read error. This chain uses TRBV7-2 with TRBJ2-3; no firm D call. This CDR3 region has 17 residues. Germline lookup yields CDR1 SGHTA and CDR2 FQGNSA. Trimming left V 4 bases short and J 1 base short, with 18 bases between. CDR3 in DNA: TGTGCCAGCAGCTCCCTTGGAGTTGCGGTTTGCACAGATACGCAGTATTTT. This gives the protein CASSSLGVAVCTDTQYF.

Many counts were recorded for this clonotype. The J gene is TRBJ2-7, the V gene TRBV20-1, with D perhaps matching TRBD1 or TRBD2 (5 bases each). Trimming stripped 3 bases from V and 2 bases from J, with 11 bases between. Germline values: CDR1 DFQATT, CDR2 SNEGSKA (reference sequence). The CDR3 extends over 13 amino acids. The CDR3 DNA sequence: TGCAGTGCTAGTTTTGGGGGAACCTACGAGCAGTACTTC. Its protein product is CSASFGGTYEQYF.

V and J are TRBV7-9 and TRBJ1-5; a weak D match, TRBD1 (6 bases). This CDR3 has 17 residues. The germline V gene has CDR1 SEHNR and CDR2 FQNEAQ (reference sequence). V lost 4 bases and J lost 0, with 16 bases in between. The CDR3 DNA follows: TGTGCCAGCAGCTCCCACAGGGACACTGTTAGCAATCAGCCCCAGCATTTT. It specifies CASSSHRDTVSNQPQHF.